These T cell receptor beta chains were read from a single sample in a study of Graves' ophthalmopathy and Graves' hyperthyroidism. One entry per CDR3 protein results from TCRdb running MiXCR on the multiplex PCR reads. The sample holds hundreds of thousands of distinct CDR3 sequences, around 21% seen once. Sequencing used peripheral blood. Receptors originate from a woman under 30 with stable Graves' hyperthyroidism. The CDR3 runs from the conserved cysteine through the conserved F or W. The order of the fields is J gene, D gene, V gene, clone size, CDR3 DNA, CDR3 protein. A D gene is named only where the DNA matches it firmly. Clone size is stated in some rows and not others, as once, few, many or a class when expanded.

J gene: TRBJ2-5
D gene: NA
V gene: TRBV2
clone size: many
CDR3 DNA: TGTGCCAGCAATGGGCAGACCATCGAGACCCAGTACTTC
CDR3 protein: CASNGQTIETQYF

J gene: TRBJ2-7
D gene: TRBD1
V gene: TRBV6-5
clone size: many
CDR3 DNA: TGTGCCAGCAGTTACTCGTCGGGGACAGGGGGGACCTACGAGCAGTACTTC
CDR3 protein: CASSYSSGTGGTYEQYF

J gene: TRBJ1-3
D gene: NA
V gene: TRBV30
clone size: many
CDR3 DNA: TGTGCCTGGAGGGCTTCAGGAAACACCATATATTTT
CDR3 protein: CAWRASGNTIYF

J gene: TRBJ2-7
D gene: TRBD1
V gene: TRBV6-2/TRBV6-3
clone size: many
CDR3 DNA: TGTGCCAGCAGTTACTTCCCATCGGGACAGGGCTTCGAGCAGTACTTC
CDR3 protein: CASSYFPSGQGFEQYF

J gene: TRBJ2-6
D gene: NA
V gene: TRBV5-1
clone size: NA
CDR3 DNA: TGCGCCAGCAGCTTGGCTAGCGCCTACTCTGGGGCCAACGTCCTGACTTTC
CDR3 protein: CASSLASAYSGANVLTF

J gene: TRBJ2-7
D gene: NA
V gene: TRBV9
clone size: few
CDR3 DNA: TGTGCCAGCAGCGCAGCTGGGGGCGAGCAGTACTTC
CDR3 protein: CASSAAGGEQYF

J gene: TRBJ2-7
D gene: NA
V gene: TRBV24-1
clone size: many
CDR3 DNA: TGTGCCACCAGTCCCGACGGTACGTTCTCCGAGCAGTACTTC
CDR3 protein: CATSPDGTFSEQYF

J gene: TRBJ2-4
D gene: NA
V gene: TRBV3-1
clone size: NA
CDR3 DNA: TGTGCCAGCAGCTTGACCTCTTGGAGCGGTTCTTCGTTCTTC
CDR3 protein: CASSLTSWSGSSFF

J gene: TRBJ2-7
D gene: TRBD1
V gene: TRBV28
clone size: many
CDR3 DNA: TGTGCCAGCAGTACCCGACAGGGACCCCGCTCCTACGAGCAGTACTTC
CDR3 protein: CASSTRQGPRSYEQYF

J gene: TRBJ2-7
D gene: TRBD1
V gene: TRBV5-1
clone size: many
CDR3 DNA: TGCGCCAGCAGCTCCCGACAGGGGCTACTAATTTTCGAGCAGTACTTC
CDR3 protein: CASSSRQGLLIFEQYF

J gene: TRBJ1-2
D gene: TRBD1
V gene: TRBV6-1
clone size: once
CDR3 DNA: TGTGCCACCGAATCCGGGACAGGGTTCTATGGCTACACCTTC
CDR3 protein: CATESGTGFYGYTF

J gene: TRBJ2-7
D gene: TRBD1
V gene: TRBV20-1
clone size: many
CDR3 DNA: TGCAGTGCGAGTGGGACAGGGGGCTCAAACGAGCAGTACTTC
CDR3 protein: CSASGTGGSNEQYF